Detailed here is one T cell receptor (beta chain). These data belong to a study of T cell clusters in autoimmune cytopenias. Multiplex touch-down PCR amplified TRB using TRB-A and TRB-B pools in one tube. TCRdb reanalyzed the multiplex PCR reads and collapses them to one entry per CDR3 protein, without DNA. The listing contains fewer than 7,000 distinct CDR3 sequences. TRB amplification used around 260 ng of peripheral blood genomic DNA. This same sample was also taken into another study, of T cell repertoires in aging, cancer and after chemotherapy. That source notes: Some 10 million TCR reads were in the whole dataset. Healthy donors lost TCR diversity with age mainly through richness, cancer patients through richness and evenness.

The sample taken for sequencing was peripheral blood. This clonotype was sampled from a human donor in good health.

The CDR3 is CASSQGGLAANTGELFF. The chain recombines TRBV4-2 with TRBJ2-2; TCRdb proposes TRBD2, but this gene call is untestable without DNA. The germline CDR1 and CDR2 sequences are LGHNA and YNFKEQ. The CDR3 length is 17 residues.